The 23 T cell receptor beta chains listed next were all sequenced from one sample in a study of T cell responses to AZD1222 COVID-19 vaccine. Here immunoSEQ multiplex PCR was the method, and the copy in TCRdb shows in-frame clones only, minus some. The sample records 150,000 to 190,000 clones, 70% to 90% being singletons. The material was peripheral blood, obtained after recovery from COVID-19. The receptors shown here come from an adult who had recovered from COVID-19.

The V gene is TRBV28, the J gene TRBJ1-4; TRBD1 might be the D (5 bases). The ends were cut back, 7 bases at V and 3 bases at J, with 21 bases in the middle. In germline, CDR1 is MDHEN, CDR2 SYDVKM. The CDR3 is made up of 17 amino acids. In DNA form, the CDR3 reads TGTGCCAGCATCTCGGGGGGGGTTGGTGGAGCTAATGAAAAACTGTTTTTT. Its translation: CASISGGVGGANEKLFF.

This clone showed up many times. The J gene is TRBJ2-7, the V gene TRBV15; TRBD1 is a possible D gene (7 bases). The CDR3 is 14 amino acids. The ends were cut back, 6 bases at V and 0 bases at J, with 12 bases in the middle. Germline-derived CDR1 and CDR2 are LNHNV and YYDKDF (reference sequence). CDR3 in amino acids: CATREGTDSYEQYF. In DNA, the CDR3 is TGTGCCACCAGGGAGGGGACAGACTCCTACGAGCAGTACTTC.

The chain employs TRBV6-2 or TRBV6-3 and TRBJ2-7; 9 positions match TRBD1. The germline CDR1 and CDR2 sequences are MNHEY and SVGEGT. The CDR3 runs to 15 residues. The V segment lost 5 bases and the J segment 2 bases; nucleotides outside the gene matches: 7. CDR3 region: CASSATGTGTYEQYF. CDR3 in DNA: TGTGCCAGCAGTGCTACCGGGACAGGGACCTACGAGCAGTACTTC.

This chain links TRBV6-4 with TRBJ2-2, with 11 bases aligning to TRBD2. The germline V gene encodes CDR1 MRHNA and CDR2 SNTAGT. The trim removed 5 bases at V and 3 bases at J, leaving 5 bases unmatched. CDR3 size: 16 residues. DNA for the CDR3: TGTGCCAGCAGTCAACTAGCGGGAGCTGACACCGGGGAGCTGTTTTTT. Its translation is CASSQLAGADTGELFF.

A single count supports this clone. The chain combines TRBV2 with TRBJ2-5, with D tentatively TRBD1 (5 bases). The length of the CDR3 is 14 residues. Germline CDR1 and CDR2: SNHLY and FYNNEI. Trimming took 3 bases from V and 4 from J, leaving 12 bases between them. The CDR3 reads CASSDSGAGETQYF. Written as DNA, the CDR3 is TGTGCCAGCAGTGACTCTGGGGCTGGAGAGACCCAGTACTTC.

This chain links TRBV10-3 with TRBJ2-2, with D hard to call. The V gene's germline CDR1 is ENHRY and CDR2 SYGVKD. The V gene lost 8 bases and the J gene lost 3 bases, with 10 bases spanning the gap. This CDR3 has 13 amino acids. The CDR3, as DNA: TGTGCCATCCAGTGGTCCGACACCGGGGAGCTGTTTTTT. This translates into CAIQWSDTGELFF.

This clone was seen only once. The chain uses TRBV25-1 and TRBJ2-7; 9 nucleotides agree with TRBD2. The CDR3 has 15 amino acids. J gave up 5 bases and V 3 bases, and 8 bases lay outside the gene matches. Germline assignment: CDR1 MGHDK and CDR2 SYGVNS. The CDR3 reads CASSDWREGLHEQYF. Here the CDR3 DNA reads TGTGCCAGCAGTGATTGGCGGGAGGGCCTCCACGAGCAGTACTTC.

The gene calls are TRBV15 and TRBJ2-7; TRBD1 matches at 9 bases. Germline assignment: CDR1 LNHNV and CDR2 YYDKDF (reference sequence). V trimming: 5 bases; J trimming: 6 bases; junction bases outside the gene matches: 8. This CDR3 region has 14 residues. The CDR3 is CATSGYRGRGEQYF. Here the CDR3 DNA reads TGTGCCACCAGCGGCTACAGGGGGCGGGGCGAGCAGTACTTC.

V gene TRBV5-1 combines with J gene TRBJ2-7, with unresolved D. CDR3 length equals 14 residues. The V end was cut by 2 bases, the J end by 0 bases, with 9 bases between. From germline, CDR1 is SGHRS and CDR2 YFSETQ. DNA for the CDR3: TGCGCCAGCAGCTTTGTTCCAGACTCCTACGAGCAGTACTTC. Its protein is CASSFVPDSYEQYF.

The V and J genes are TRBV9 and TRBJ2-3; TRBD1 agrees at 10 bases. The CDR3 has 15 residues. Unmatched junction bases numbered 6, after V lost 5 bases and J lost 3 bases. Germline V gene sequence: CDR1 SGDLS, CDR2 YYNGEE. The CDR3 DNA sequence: TGTGCCAGCAGTCTGGGACAGGGGCAGACAGATACGCAGTATTTT. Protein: CASSLGQGQTDTQYF.

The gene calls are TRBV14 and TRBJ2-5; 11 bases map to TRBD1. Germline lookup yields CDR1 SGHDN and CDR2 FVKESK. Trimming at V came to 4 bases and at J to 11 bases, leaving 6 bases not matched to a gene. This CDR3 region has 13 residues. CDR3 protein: CASSPDRGLGQYF. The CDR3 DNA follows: TGTGCCAGCAGCCCGGACAGGGGGCTAGGACAGTACTTC.

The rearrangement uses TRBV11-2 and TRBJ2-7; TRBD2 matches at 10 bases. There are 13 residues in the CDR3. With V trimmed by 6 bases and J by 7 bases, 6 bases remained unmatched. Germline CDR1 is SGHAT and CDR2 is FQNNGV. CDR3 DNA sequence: TGTGCCAGCAGGCCTAGCGGGAGTTTTGAGCAGTACTTC. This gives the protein CASRPSGSFEQYF.

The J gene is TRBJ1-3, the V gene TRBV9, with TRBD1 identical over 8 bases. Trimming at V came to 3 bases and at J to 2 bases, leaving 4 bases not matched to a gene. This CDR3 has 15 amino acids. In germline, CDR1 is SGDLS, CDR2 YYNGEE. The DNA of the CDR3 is TGTGCCAGCAGCGCTCCGGGACAGGCTGGAAACACCATATATTTT. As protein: CASSAPGQAGNTIYF.

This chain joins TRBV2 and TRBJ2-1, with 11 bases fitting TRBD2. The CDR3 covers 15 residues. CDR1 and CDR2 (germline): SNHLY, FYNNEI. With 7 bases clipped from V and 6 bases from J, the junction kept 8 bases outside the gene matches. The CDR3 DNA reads TGTGCCAGCATCTCCGTAGCGGGGGGGCCCAATGAGCAGTTCTTC. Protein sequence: CASISVAGGPNEQFF.

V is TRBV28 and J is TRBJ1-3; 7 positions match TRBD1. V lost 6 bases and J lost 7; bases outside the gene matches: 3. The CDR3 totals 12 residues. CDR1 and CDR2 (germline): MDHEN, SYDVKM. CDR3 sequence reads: CASSGTANTIYF. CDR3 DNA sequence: TGTGCCAGCAGCGGGACAGCGAACACCATATATTTT.

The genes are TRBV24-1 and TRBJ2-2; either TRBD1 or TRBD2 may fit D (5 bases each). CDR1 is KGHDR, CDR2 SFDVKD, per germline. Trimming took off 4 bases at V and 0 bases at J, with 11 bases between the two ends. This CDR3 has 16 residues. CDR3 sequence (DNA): TGTGCCACCAGTGACCCCCAGGGAGCGAACACCGGGGAGCTGTTTTTT. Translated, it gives CATSDPQGANTGELFF.

CDR3 coding DNA: TGTGCCAGCAGTCTCGTTTACCAGCATTTT. Translating gives CASSLVYQHF. The gene calls are TRBV11-3 and TRBJ1-5; no firm D call. The CDR3 extends over 10 amino acids. CDR1 is SGHNT and CDR2 is YENEEA in the germline V gene. V lost 6 bases to trimming and J lost 12 bases, with 9 bases between them. The complete variable domain, with remaining parts taken from reference TRBV11-3 and TRBJ1-5, reads EAGVVQSPRYKIIEKKQPVAFWCNPISGHNTLYWYLQNLGQGPELLIRYENEEAVDDSQLPKDRFSAERLKGVDSTLKIQPAELGDSAVYLCASSLVYQHFGDGTRLSIL.

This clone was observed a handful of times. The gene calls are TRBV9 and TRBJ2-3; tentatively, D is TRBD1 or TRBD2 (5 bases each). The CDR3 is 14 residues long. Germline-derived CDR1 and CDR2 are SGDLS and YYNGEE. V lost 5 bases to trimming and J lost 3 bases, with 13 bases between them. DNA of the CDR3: TGTGCCAGCAGTGCCGGGGCCAGAACAGATACGCAGTATTTT. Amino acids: CASSAGARTDTQYF.

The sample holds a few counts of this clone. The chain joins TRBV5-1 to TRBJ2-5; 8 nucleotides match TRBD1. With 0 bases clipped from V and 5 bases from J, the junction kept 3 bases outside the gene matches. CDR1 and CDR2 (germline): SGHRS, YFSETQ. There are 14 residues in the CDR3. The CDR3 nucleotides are TGCGCCAGCAGCTTGGACAGGGGGTCTGAGACCCAGTACTTC. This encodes CASSLDRGSETQYF.

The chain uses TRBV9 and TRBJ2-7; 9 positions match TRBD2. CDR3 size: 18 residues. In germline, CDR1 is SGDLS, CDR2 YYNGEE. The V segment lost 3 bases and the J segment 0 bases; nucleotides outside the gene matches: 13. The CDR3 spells CASSASGGTSSYSYEQYF. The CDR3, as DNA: TGTGCCAGCAGCGCCTCTGGGGGGACTAGCTCCTACTCCTACGAGCAGTACTTC.

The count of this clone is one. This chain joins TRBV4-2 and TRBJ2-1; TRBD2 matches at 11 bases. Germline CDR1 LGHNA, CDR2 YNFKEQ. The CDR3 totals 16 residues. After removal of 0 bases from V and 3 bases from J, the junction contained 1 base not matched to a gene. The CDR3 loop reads CASSQELAGDYNEQFF. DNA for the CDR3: TGTGCCAGCAGCCAAGAACTAGCGGGGGACTACAATGAGCAGTTCTTC.

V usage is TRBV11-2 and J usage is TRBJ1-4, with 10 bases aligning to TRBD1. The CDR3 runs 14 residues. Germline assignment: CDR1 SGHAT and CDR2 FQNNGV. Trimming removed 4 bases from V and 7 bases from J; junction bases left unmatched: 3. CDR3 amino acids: CASSSDRGSEKLFF. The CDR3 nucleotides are TGTGCCAGCAGCTCGGACAGGGGGAGTGAAAAACTGTTTTTT.

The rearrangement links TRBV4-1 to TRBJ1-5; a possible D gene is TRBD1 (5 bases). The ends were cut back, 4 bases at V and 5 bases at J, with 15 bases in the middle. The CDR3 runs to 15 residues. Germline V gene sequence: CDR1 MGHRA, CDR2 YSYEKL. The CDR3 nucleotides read TGCGCCAGCAGCCCTGGGGGTATGAGGGATCAGCCCCAGCATTTT. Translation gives CASSPGGMRDQPQHF.